This T cell receptor beta chain was obtained from a study of blood T cell repertoires in COVID-19. The table came from immunoSEQ multiplex PCR; TCRdb's copy has only in-frame clones and leaves some out. The sample includes about 440,000 clones, roughly 87% of them seen just once. V lost 2 bases and J 8 bases, leaving 19 bases between the germline ends. The CDR3 is 16 amino acids. In germline, CDR1 is SGHTA, CDR2 FQGNSA. This clone occurred once. Donors of Cohort 3 who recovered were those that had two negative PCRs, clearance, or symptom resolution. The rearrangement links TRBV7-2 to TRBJ2-1; tentatively, D is TRBD2 (5 bases). Sequencing used PBMCs or T cells enriched from blood (not recorded which). The sequence came from a man aged 18 to 30 who had recovered from COVID-19. The CDR3 region has the DNA TGTGCCAGCAGCTTAAGGAATCGGCTCCACGGGGATGAGCAGTTCTTC. Its translation is CASSLRNRLHGDEQFF.